Below, 18 T cell receptor beta chains from the same sample are listed, as sequenced in a study of T cells in Graves' hyperthyroidism and ophthalmopathy (dated by TCRdb to between 2017 and 2020). Receptor amplification or capture employed multiplex PCR. TCRdb records Illumina HiSeq 2000 as the sequencer. The TCR beta CDR3 regions were amplified from RNA transcripts. For the first round of RT-PCR on the TCR CDR3, the HTBI primer set was used together with the Qiagen OneStep RT-PCR kit. The public reads were reanalyzed by TCRdb: fastp trimming at Q25, MiXCR alignment, in-frame beta chains only. Here each entry gathers all rows of one CDR3 protein and keeps the most common genes and DNA. This sample comprises 250,000 to 400,000 distinct CDR3 sequences, around 15% of them detected only once. The top ten clonotypes cover 34% of the sample. The sequenced sample consisted of blood. The receptors were gathered from a woman aged 35 to 49 with Graves' ophthalmopathy.

The rearrangement joins TRBV24-1 to TRBJ1-5; 9 bases line up with TRBD1. CDR3 size: 14 residues. After removal of 10 bases from V and 4 bases from J, the junction contained 7 bases not matched to a gene. The germline V gene has CDR1 KGHDR and CDR2 SFDVKD. The CDR3 DNA reads TGTGCCACGCAAGGACAGGGGTGGAATCAGCCCCAGCATTTT. It is translated as CATQGQGWNQPQHF.

This clonotype was counted at least ten times. V is TRBV29-1 and J is TRBJ2-1; D is perhaps TRBD1 (6 bases). The CDR3 spans 13 residues. V was clipped by 7 bases and J by 3 bases, with 13 bases between them. Germline CDR1 and CDR2: SQVTM and ANQGSEA. CDR3 region: CSGRDNYYNEQFF. The CDR3 nucleotides read TGCAGCGGTCGGGACAACTACTACAATGAGCAGTTCTTC.

The chain has TRBV19 and TRBJ1-2; D is undetermined. This CDR3 comprises 13 residues. With 5 bases removed from V and 3 bases from J, the gap between germline ends came to 10 bases. The V gene's germline CDR1 is LNHDA and CDR2 SQIVND (reference sequence). For the CDR3, the DNA is TGTGCCAGTAGTGTCCGGGTTTACTATGGCTACACCTTC. This gives the protein CASSVRVYYGYTF.

Turning to this clonotype: Given a much more abundant clone one base away, this may be a read error. The J gene is TRBJ2-2, the V gene TRBV2; TRBD2 is a possible D gene (6 bases). Germline V gives CDR1 SNHLY, CDR2 FYNNEI. CDR3 size: 12 residues. This CDR3 reads CASSQRGGEPFF. The CDR3, as DNA: TGTGCCAGCAGCCAGCGCGGCGGGGAGCCGTTTTTT. The whole variable domain, filled in from reference TRBV2 and TRBJ2-2, reads EPEVTQTPSHQVTQMGQEVILRCVPISNHLYFYWYRQILGQKVEFLVSFYNNEISEKSEIFDDQFSVERPDGSNFTLKIRSTKLEDSAMYFCASSQRGGEPFFGEGSRLTVL.

The CDR3 reads CASRRGVSNEQFF. CDR3 nucleotides: TGTGCCAGCAGGAGGGGCGTATCAAATGAGCAGTTCTTC. The V gene is TRBV27, the J gene TRBJ2-1, with D perhaps being TRBD1 or TRBD2 (5 bases each). CDR1 and CDR2 (germline): MNHEY, SMNVEV (reference sequence). The CDR3 covers 13 residues. V was trimmed by 6 bases and J by 7 bases, leaving 13 bases between them.

V usage is TRBV6-1 and J usage is TRBJ2-7, with a weak D call TRBD1 (6 bases). The CDR3 covers 14 residues. V was cut by 6 bases and J by 3 bases, with 15 bases left in between. Germline V gene data show CDR1 as MNHNS and CDR2 as SASEGT. The CDR3 DNA follows: TGTGCCAGCAGCCCCGGGACATTGTACTACGAGCAGTACTTC. The encoded protein is CASSPGTLYYEQYF.

This clonotype was seen many times. The V call is TRBV6-5, the J call TRBJ2-2; possible D gene TRBD2, 5 bases. The CDR3 contains 17 residues. The V end lost 2 bases, the J end lost 6 bases, and 19 bases lay between the germline ends. Germline CDR1 MNHEY, CDR2 SVGAGI. CDR3 nucleotide sequence: TGTGCCAGCAGTTACAGTACCGGGTTCGGACTTGCCGGGGAGCTGTTTTTT. This encodes CASSYSTGFGLAGELFF.

The V gene is TRBV7-9, the J gene TRBJ1-4, with a tentative D call TRBD1 (5 bases). Germline assignment: CDR1 SEHNR and CDR2 FQNEAQ (reference sequence). Trimming left V 5 bases short and J 3 bases short, with 22 bases between. This CDR3 region has 18 residues. CDR3: CASSKGRQGTLANEKLFF. The CDR3 DNA is TGTGCCAGCAGCAAAGGCCGGCAGGGAACCTTGGCTAATGAAAAACTGTTTTTT.

This clonotype was found many times. This chain connects TRBV9 to TRBJ2-1; 11 bases are a match to TRBD2. The CDR3 spans 18 residues. The trim removed 2 bases at V and 7 bases at J, leaving 14 bases unmatched. Per the germline V gene, CDR1 is SGDLS and CDR2 is YYNGEE. The CDR3 nucleotides read TGTGCCAGCAGCGTCCACACCCGAACTAGCGGGAGAAATAATGAGCAGTTCTTC. Its protein is CASSVHTRTSGRNNEQFF.

The chain uses TRBV2 and TRBJ1-5; TRBD1 agrees at 9 bases. The V gene's germline CDR1 is SNHLY and CDR2 FYNNEI. The CDR3 extends over 15 amino acids. The V and J ends lost 6 bases and 5 bases, in that order; junction bases with no gene match: 8. CDR3 region: CASSRGGQGHQPQHF. The CDR3 DNA reads TGTGCCAGCAGCCGGGGAGGACAGGGGCATCAGCCCCAGCATTTT.

The table lists this clonotype with many counts. The rearrangement uses TRBV12-3 or TRBV12-4 and TRBJ2-2; D gene ambiguous. This CDR3 is 14 amino acids long. V was trimmed by 8 bases and J by 1 base, leaving 11 bases between them. This CDR3 is CASGNTENTGELFF. The CDR3 nucleotides are TGTGCCAGCGGGAATACTGAGAACACCGGGGAGCTGTTTTTT.

This clonotype was detected ten times or more. The chain combines TRBV25-1 with TRBJ2-5; 9 positions agree with TRBD2. This CDR3 comprises 16 residues. Germline V gives CDR1 MGHDK, CDR2 SYGVNS. V dropped 3 bases and J dropped 5; count of bases not matched to a gene: 10. CDR3 nucleotide sequence: TGTGCCAGCAGTGAGGCCCTTTGCGGGAGGGTGGAGACCCAGTACTTC. Amino acids: CASSEALCGRVETQYF.

This clonotype has more than one count but fewer than ten. This chain links TRBV20-1 with TRBJ1-2; TRBD1 aligns across 8 bases. CDR1 and CDR2 (germline): DFQATT, SNEGSKA (reference sequence). The CDR3 has 14 amino acids. Trimming removed 5 bases from V and 5 bases from J; junction bases left unmatched: 10. CDR3 sequence (DNA): TGCAGTGCTGAGGACCAGGGGGCAGGGTATGGCTACACCTTC. Translated, it gives CSAEDQGAGYGYTF.

Regarding this clonotype: One end of the junction does not line up with germline, which may come from a read error. The gene calls are TRBV5-1 and TRBJ1-1; D gene uncertain. The CDR3 contains 16 residues. Looked up from germline, CDR1 is SGHRS and CDR2 is YFSETQ. The CDR3 nucleotides read TGCGCCAGCAGCGGAGGGAGTCTGGTCCAAAACACTGAAGCTTCCTTT. It yields the protein CASSGGSLVQNTEASF. The variable domain in full, completed from reference TRBV5-1 and TRBJ1-1, reads KAGVTQTPRYLIKTRGQQVTLSCSPISGHRSVSWYQQTPGQGLQFLFEYFSETQRNKGNFPGRFSGRQFSNSRSEMNVSTLELGDSALYLCASSGGSLVQNTEASFGQGTRLTVV.

This rearrangement joins TRBV20-1 to TRBJ1-2; no clear D gene. The CDR3 sequence is 14 residues long. V was clipped by 0 bases and J by 4 bases, with 12 bases between them. CDR1 is DFQATT and CDR2 is SNEGSKA in the germline V gene (reference sequence). The CDR3 is CSARELDRPYGYTF. DNA for the CDR3: TGCAGTGCTAGAGAGCTGGACCGTCCCTATGGCTACACCTTC.

This clonotype was seen repeatedly, ten times or more. This rearrangement joins TRBV2 to TRBJ2-3; D perhaps matches TRBD2 (6 bases). This CDR3 spans 17 amino acids. Trimming removed 6 bases from V and 0 bases from J, with 19 bases in between. Germline CDR1 SNHLY, CDR2 FYNNEI. CDR3: CASSLRDFLSSTDTQYF. For the CDR3, the DNA is TGTGCCAGCAGCCTCCGGGACTTCTTATCTAGCACAGATACGCAGTATTTT.

This clonotype was detected ten times or more. V is TRBV2 and J is TRBJ2-1; 9 bases line up with TRBD2. Germline V gene data show CDR1 as SNHLY and CDR2 as FYNNEI. CDR3 length equals 17 residues. With V trimmed by 5 bases and J by 8 bases, 16 bases remained unmatched. The CDR3 coding sequence is TGTGCCAGCAGTCGGCGACTAGCGGAGGCTCGTTACCATGAGCAGTTCTTC. This translates into CASSRRLAEARYHEQFF. The whole variable domain, remainder taken from reference TRBV2 and TRBJ2-1, is EPEVTQTPSHQVTQMGQEVILRCVPISNHLYFYWYRQILGQKVEFLVSFYNNEISEKSEIFDDQFSVERPDGSNFTLKIRSTKLEDSAMYFCASSRRLAEARYHEQFFGPGTRLTVL.

This clonotype came up a few times. The chain links TRBV14 to TRBJ2-2; D gene ambiguous. Per germline, CDR1 SGHDN and CDR2 FVKESK. The V end was cut by 0 bases, the J end by 4 bases, with 3 bases between. The CDR3 runs 13 residues. In DNA form, the CDR3 reads TGTGCCAGCAGCCAAGAATCCACCGGGGAGCTGTTTTTT. The encoded protein is CASSQESTGELFF.